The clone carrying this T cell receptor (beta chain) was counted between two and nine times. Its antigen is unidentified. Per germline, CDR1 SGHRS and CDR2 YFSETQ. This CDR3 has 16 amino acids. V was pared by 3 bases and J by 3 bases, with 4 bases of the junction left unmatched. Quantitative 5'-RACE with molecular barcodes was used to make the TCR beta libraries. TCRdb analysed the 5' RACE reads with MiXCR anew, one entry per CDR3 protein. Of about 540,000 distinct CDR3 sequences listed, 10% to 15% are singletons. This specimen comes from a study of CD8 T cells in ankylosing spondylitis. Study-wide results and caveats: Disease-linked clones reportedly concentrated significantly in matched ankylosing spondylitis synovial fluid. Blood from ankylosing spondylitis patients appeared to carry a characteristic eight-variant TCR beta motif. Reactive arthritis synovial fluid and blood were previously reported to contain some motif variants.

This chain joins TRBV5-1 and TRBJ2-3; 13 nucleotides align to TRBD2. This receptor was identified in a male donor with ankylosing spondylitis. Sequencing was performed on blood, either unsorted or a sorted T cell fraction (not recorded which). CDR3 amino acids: CASSWGLAGRTDTQYF. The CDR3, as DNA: TGCGCCAGCAGCTGGGGACTAGCGGGACGAACAGATACGCAGTATTTT.